What follows are 24 T cell receptor beta chains derived from one specimen sequenced in a study of vaccination effects on CD4 cells after COVID-19. Using viral peptide pools, the ViraFEST assay grew out antigen-specific CD4+ T cells prior to sequencing. When around nine days of culture had elapsed, CD4+ T cells were isolated. Everyone in the study got two shots of either the BNT162b2 or mRNA-1273 vaccine. Measured with immunoSEQ multiplex PCR; TCRdb has only the in-frame clones, and not every one. The data hold about 72,000 clones, with 81% observed a single time. No antigen is known for these receptors. The material sequenced was CD4+ T cells from PBMCs cultured with HCoV-229E spike peptides, taken after COVID-19 vaccination. These receptor sequences come from a human donor who received a COVID-19 vaccine.

This clone was seen just once. The chain links TRBV3-1 (or the pseudogene TRBV3-2) to TRBJ1-5; D is ambiguous. Deletions cut 1 base from V and 6 bases from J, with 7 bases between. The germline V gene encodes CDR1 LGHDT and CDR2 YNNKEL (reference sequence). This CDR3 has 13 residues. This CDR3 is CASSQGVSQPQHF. Here the CDR3 DNA reads TGTGCCAGCAGCCAAGGTGTGAGTCAGCCCCAGCATTTT.

This clone was observed a few times. The chain is built from TRBV9 and TRBJ2-2, with TRBD2 identical over 10 bases. V shed 0 bases, J shed 2 bases, and the junction held 7 bases outside the gene matches. Germline CDR1 and CDR2: SGDLS and YYNGEE. The length of the CDR3 is 18 residues. CDR3 sequence: CASSVEVLAGANTGELFF. The CDR3 DNA reads TGTGCCAGCAGCGTAGAAGTGCTAGCGGGGGCCAACACCGGGGAGCTGTTTTTT. Using reference TRBV9 and TRBJ2-2 for the parts outside the CDR3, the full variable domain is DSGVTQTPKHLITATGQRVTLRCSPRSGDLSVYWYQQSLDQGLQFLIQYYNGEERAKGNILERFSAQQFPDLHSELNLSSLELGDSALYFCASSVEVLAGANTGELFFGEGSRLTVL.

This sequence joins TRBV7-3 and TRBJ1-1; TRBD1 is a possible D gene (5 bases). Per the germline V gene, CDR1 is SGHTA and CDR2 is FQGTGA. With 3 bases removed from V and 8 bases from J, the gap between germline ends came to 13 bases. The CDR3 has 13 residues. CDR3 coding DNA: TGTGCCAGCAGCTTCGGGGCCAGGTCGGAAGCTTTCTTT. It is translated as CASSFGARSEAFF. Full variable domain (outside the CDR3, taken from reference TRBV7-3 and TRBJ1-1): GAGVSQTPSNKVTEKGKYVELRCDPISGHTALYWYRQSLGQGPEFLIYFQGTGAADDSGLPNDRFFAVRPEGSVSTLKIQRTERGDSAVYLCASSFGARSEAFFGQGTRLTVV.

The J gene is TRBJ1-5, the V gene TRBV4-3; D ambiguous. V lost 1 base to trimming and J lost 0 bases, with 10 bases between them. Germline CDR1 is LGHNA and CDR2 is YSLEER. The CDR3 runs to 16 residues. CDR3 in amino acids: CASSQAASSSNQPQHF. DNA for the CDR3: TGCGCCAGCAGCCAAGCTGCCAGCAGTAGCAATCAGCCCCAGCATTTT.

This chain's CDR3 is CASRSGQLQPQHF. DNA for the CDR3: TGTGCCAGCCGGTCCGGACAGTTACAGCCCCAGCATTTT. The rearrangement joins TRBV6-5 to TRBJ1-5; a weak D match, TRBD1 (6 bases). The V and J ends lost 8 bases and 7 bases respectively, with 15 bases between them. The CDR3 covers 13 residues. Germline lookup yields CDR1 MNHEY and CDR2 SVGAGI.

The genes are TRBV7-3 and TRBJ1-2, with 8 positions matching TRBD1. The CDR3 consists of 13 residues. With V trimmed by 5 bases and J by 8 bases, 7 bases remained unmatched. Per the germline V gene, CDR1 is SGHTA and CDR2 is FQGTGA. The CDR3 sequence: CASSPQGARGYTF. The DNA for the CDR3 is TGTGCCAGCAGCCCTCAGGGGGCTCGCGGCTACACCTTC. The entire variable domain, with the rest obtained from reference TRBV7-3 and TRBJ1-2, is as follows: GAGVSQTPSNKVTEKGKYVELRCDPISGHTALYWYRQSLGQGPEFLIYFQGTGAADDSGLPNDRFFAVRPEGSVSTLKIQRTERGDSAVYLCASSPQGARGYTFGSGTRLTVV.

The rearrangement uses TRBV10-3 and TRBJ1-1; no clear D gene. Germline assignment: CDR1 ENHRY and CDR2 SYGVKD. The ends were cut back, 4 bases at V and 1 base at J, with 10 bases in the middle. The CDR3 is 14 residues long. CDR3 in DNA: TGTGCCATCAGTGGGCGCCCCTCGAACACTGAAGCTTTCTTT. Translation: CAISGRPSNTEAFF.

J is TRBJ1-5 and V is TRBV28; 7 nucleotides agree with TRBD1. The ends lost 6 bases at V and 1 base at J; junction bases unmatched: 6. Germline CDR1 MDHEN, CDR2 SYDVKM. The CDR3 consists of 15 residues. This CDR3 is CASRLSGQSNQPQHF. CDR3 in DNA: TGTGCCAGCAGGCTATCGGGACAGAGCAATCAGCCCCAGCATTTT.

The V gene is TRBV9, the J gene TRBJ2-2; TRBD2 agrees at 12 bases. CDR3 length: 15 amino acids. Losses at the gene ends were 4 bases for V and 7 bases for J; bases not matched to a gene: 5. Germline V gene sequence: CDR1 SGDLS, CDR2 YYNGEE. The CDR3 protein is CASSPRTSGDGELFF. CDR3 nucleotides: TGTGCCAGCAGCCCCCGGACTAGCGGGGACGGGGAGCTGTTTTTT. Using reference TRBV9 and TRBJ2-2 for the parts outside the CDR3, the full variable domain is DSGVTQTPKHLITATGQRVTLRCSPRSGDLSVYWYQQSLDQGLQFLIQYYNGEERAKGNILERFSAQQFPDLHSELNLSSLELGDSALYFCASSPRTSGDGELFFGEGSRLTVL.

The V and J genes are TRBV5-5 and TRBJ1-4; D remains unclear. The CDR3 sequence is 16 residues long. Germline values: CDR1 SGHKS, CDR2 YYEKEE (reference sequence). The V gene lost 0 bases and the J gene lost 3 bases, with 12 bases spanning the gap. In nucleotides, the CDR3 is TGTGCCAGCAGCTTGGAGGGTAGTATGGCTAATGAAAAACTGTTTTTT. This encodes CASSLEGSMANEKLFF.

This clone was seen a few times. V and J are TRBV14 and TRBJ1-1; D is unclear. Deletions cut 0 bases from V and 3 bases from J, with 8 bases between. The CDR3 is 14 residues long. The germline gives CDR1 SGHDN, CDR2 FVKESK. CDR3 DNA: TGTGCCAGCAGCCAAGATTACGGGGACACTGAAGCTTTCTTT. Translation: CASSQDYGDTEAFF.

Notes on this clone: It is unclear where the CDR3 begins or ends on the DNA, so no DNA is shown, and the CDR3 is as TCRdb lists it. The rearrangement uses TRBV6-2 or TRBV6-3 and TRBJ2-1. In germline, CDR1 is MNHEY, CDR2 SVGEGT. The CDR3 length equals 13 residues, ends included. The CDR3 loop reads CASSSSAPISQFF.

This clone was recorded once. This chain joins TRBV24-1 and TRBJ2-5; the D gene is possibly TRBD2 (6 bases). Per germline, CDR1 KGHDR and CDR2 SFDVKD. The V and J ends lost 4 bases and 4 bases respectively, with 12 bases between them. The CDR3 covers 14 residues. The CDR3 nucleotides read TGTGCCACCAGTGAGTCAGGAGGGGTAGAGACCCAGTACTTC. Amino acids: CATSESGGVETQYF.

V gene TRBV30 combines with J gene TRBJ2-1, with 8 bases aligning to TRBD2. The germline gives CDR1 GTSNPN, CDR2 SVGIG (reference sequence). There are 18 residues in the CDR3. The V gene end was trimmed by 5 bases and the J gene end by 4 bases; junction bases not matched to a gene: 19. The DNA of the CDR3 is TGTGCCTGGGGTGGCGGGGGACGGGGGGGCCTTGGATACAATGAGCAGTTCTTC. Translation: CAWGGGGRGGLGYNEQFF.

V is TRBV9 and J is TRBJ2-1, with 10 bases matching TRBD1. The CDR3 totals 17 residues. CDR1 is SGDLS, CDR2 YYNGEE, per germline. Trimming cost V 2 bases and J 5 bases; bases outside gene matches: 10. CDR3 bases: TGTGCCAGCAGCGTCCCGGGCCCCGGGACAGGGGACAATGAGCAGTTCTTC. Residues: CASSVPGPGTGDNEQFF.

The chain recombines TRBV5-1 with TRBJ2-7, with 8 positions matching TRBD2. There are 14 residues in the CDR3. The germline V gene has CDR1 SGHRS and CDR2 YFSETQ. Trimming cost V 4 bases and J 3 bases; bases outside gene matches: 6. Written as DNA, the CDR3 is TGCGCCAGCAGCCCCTCGGGAGGGGGCTACGAGCAGTACGTC. It codes for CASSPSGGGYEQYV.

The V gene is TRBV10-1, the J gene TRBJ2-3, with D perhaps TRBD1 or TRBD2 (5 bases each). CDR1 and CDR2 (germline): WNHNN, SYGVQD (reference sequence). The CDR3 extends over 14 amino acids. The ends were cut back, 4 bases at V and 2 bases at J, with 10 bases in the middle. This chain's CDR3 is CASSAGTTTDTQYF. In DNA, the CDR3 is TGCGCCAGCAGTGCAGGGACCACCACAGATACGCAGTATTTT.

This clone has more than one count but fewer than ten. This sequence joins TRBV5-1 and TRBJ1-1; D is undetermined. Germline CDR1 SGHRS, CDR2 YFSETQ. The germline V and J ends were trimmed by 3 bases and 1 base, with 10 bases remaining between them. There are 14 residues in the CDR3. The CDR3 region is CASSSFGGNTEAFF. Here the CDR3 DNA reads TGCGCCAGCAGCTCGTTCGGAGGGAACACTGAAGCTTTCTTT.

This chain connects TRBV5-5 to TRBJ2-3; the D gene is possibly TRBD2 (6 bases). The CDR3 is made up of 14 amino acids. V dropped 2 bases and J dropped 5 bases, with 12 bases sitting between them. The germline V gene has CDR1 SGHKS and CDR2 YYEKEE (reference sequence). CDR3 region: CASSFGQGLDTQYF. The CDR3 nucleotides are TGTGCCAGCAGCTTTGGCCAGGGACTAGATACGCAGTATTTT.

The chain combines TRBV6-6 with TRBJ2-7; D remains ambiguous. V was cut by 0 bases and J by 0 bases, with 9 bases left in between. The germline gives CDR1 MNHNY, CDR2 SVGAGI (reference sequence). CDR3 length: 15 residues. CDR3 residues: CASSYSRQSSYEQYV. CDR3 nucleotide sequence: TGTGCCAGCAGTTACTCCCGGCAGAGCTCCTACGAGCAGTACGTC.

The chain recombines TRBV5-1 with TRBJ2-3; D might be TRBD1 or TRBD2, each matching 5 bases. Germline V gene data show CDR1 as SGHRS and CDR2 as YFSETQ. There are 16 residues in the CDR3. The ends were cut back, 4 bases at V and 2 bases at J, with 17 bases in the middle. For the CDR3, the DNA is TGCGCCAGCAGCCCACCTCCGGGACGGGACACAGATACGCAGTATTTT. Its protein product is CASSPPPGRDTDTQYF.

This chain's CDR3 is CASSINSWGSIGTGELFF. The CDR3 DNA is TGTGCCAGCAGCATTAATTCCTGGGGTTCGATTGGCACCGGGGAGCTGTTTTTT. The V call is TRBV7-6, the J call TRBJ2-2; D is unclear. CDR1 SGHVS and CDR2 FNYEAQ come from the germline V gene. This CDR3 is built from 18 residues. V lost 5 bases to trimming and J lost 4 bases, with 23 bases between them.

The chain couples TRBV5-1 to TRBJ2-2, with 11 bases matching TRBD1. The CDR3 contains 16 residues. CDR1 is SGHRS, CDR2 YFSETQ, per germline. Trimming at V came to 3 bases and at J to 5 bases, leaving 6 bases not matched to a gene. Here the CDR3 reads CASSSLGQGATGELFF. The CDR3 DNA reads as TGCGCCAGCAGCTCGTTAGGACAGGGGGCGACCGGGGAGCTGTTTTTT.

This clone has a single count. This chain uses TRBV5-5 with TRBJ1-6, with 10 bases that match TRBD1. The CDR3 covers 15 residues. V lost 4 bases, J lost 3 bases, and 1 base stayed unmatched. Germline V CDR1 and CDR2: SGHKS, YYEKEE (reference sequence). CDR3 nucleotide sequence: TGTGCCAGCAGCGGGGACAGGGGCTATAATTCACCCCTCCACTTT. This gives the protein CASSGDRGYNSPLHF. Full variable domain (missing parts from reference TRBV5-5 and TRBJ1-6): DAGVTQSPTHLIKTRGQQVTLRCSPISGHKSVSWYQQVLGQGPQFIFQYYEKEERGRGNFPDRFSARQFPNYSSELNVNALLLGDSALYLCASSGDRGYNSPLHFGNGTRLTVT.